These 9 T cell receptor beta chains were sequenced from one sample in a study of shared clonotypes between healthy human individuals. Here immunoSEQ multiplex PCR was the method, and the copy in TCRdb shows in-frame clones only, minus some. The profile shows over a million clones, about 96% of them singletons. Sequenced input: naive CD4+ T cells sorted from blood. Subset specified: CD45RA+ positively selected. The receptors stem from a young man in good health.

The V gene is TRBV19, the J gene TRBJ1-5; TRBD1 matches at 10 bases. There are 16 residues in the CDR3. The germline gives CDR1 LNHDA, CDR2 SQIVND (reference sequence). Germline trimming cut 4 bases from V and 1 base from J; bases unmatched to any gene: 4. The CDR3, as DNA: TGTGCCAGTAGTAGGGGGACAGGGGTGAGCAATCAGCCCCAGCATTTT. This codes for CASSRGTGVSNQPQHF.

The rearrangement links TRBV6-5 to TRBJ2-1; 10 bases fit TRBD2. This CDR3 comprises 14 residues. The ends lost 6 bases at V and 9 bases at J; junction bases unmatched: 8. CDR1 and CDR2 (germline): MNHEY, SVGAGI. This CDR3 is CASSLAGGWFEQFF. The CDR3 region has the DNA TGTGCCAGCAGCTTAGCGGGAGGATGGTTTGAGCAGTTCTTC.

This sequence joins TRBV5-1 and TRBJ1-5; 9 nucleotides agree with TRBD1. The CDR3 extends over 16 amino acids. Germline V lookup: CDR1 SGHRS, CDR2 YFSETQ. J was trimmed by 7 bases and V by 3 bases; bases with no gene match: 11. The DNA for the CDR3 is TGCGCCAGCAGCTGGGGTTCCGGGACAGGGAACCAGCCCCAGCATTTT. This codes for CASSWGSGTGNQPQHF.

The DNA of the CDR3 is TGTGCCAGCAGCCTACTGATCGGGACACTTAGCAATCAGCCCCAGCATTTT. Amino acids: CASSLLIGTLSNQPQHF. This chain links TRBV28 with TRBJ1-5; tentative D call: TRBD1 (6 bases). Trimming stripped 6 bases from V and 0 bases from J, with 18 bases between. CDR3 length equals 17 residues. Germline lookup yields CDR1 MDHEN and CDR2 SYDVKM.

The chain has TRBV11-3 and TRBJ2-2; D uncertain. V was pared by 1 base and J by 5 bases, with 8 bases between. Looked up from germline, CDR1 is SGHNT and CDR2 is YENEEA. The CDR3 totals 14 residues. The CDR3 DNA follows: TGTGCCAGCAGCTTAGTGGTAGGGACCGGGGAGCTGTTTTTT. Its protein product is CASSLVVGTGELFF. Variable domain in full (rest from reference TRBV11-3 and TRBJ2-2): EAGVVQSPRYKIIEKKQPVAFWCNPISGHNTLYWYLQNLGQGPELLIRYENEEAVDDSQLPKDRFSAERLKGVDSTLKIQPAELGDSAVYLCASSLVVGTGELFFGEGSRLTVL.

This rearrangement joins TRBV6-6 to TRBJ1-2, with a weak D call TRBD1 (5 bases). This CDR3 is built from 15 residues. The germline V and J ends were trimmed by 3 bases and 3 bases, with 14 bases remaining between them. CDR1 is MNHNY and CDR2 is SVGAGI in the germline V gene (reference sequence). The CDR3 is CASSYTQGLHYGYTF. The CDR3 DNA is TGTGCCAGCAGTTATACGCAGGGACTTCACTATGGCTACACCTTC.

This chain links TRBV28 with TRBJ2-2; TRBD2 is a possible D gene (8 bases). Trimming stripped 11 bases from V and 2 bases from J, with 15 bases between. Germline CDR1 MDHEN, CDR2 SYDVKM. The CDR3 length is 14 residues. This CDR3 is CASGGGYNTGELFF. DNA of the CDR3: TGTGCCTCGGGAGGGGGCTACAACACCGGGGAGCTGTTTTTT.

The chain uses TRBV23-1 and TRBJ1-5; 8 bases map to TRBD1. TRBV23-1 is reported as an ORF; its role is uncertain. The CDR3 is made up of 15 amino acids. J was trimmed by 6 bases and V by 0 bases; bases with no gene match: 4. In nucleotides, the CDR3 is TGCGCCAGCAGTCAATCAGCAGGGGGCAGTCAGCCCCAGCATTTT. As protein: CASSQSAGGSQPQHF.

This clone was picked up one time. This chain connects TRBV11-2 to TRBJ2-5, with D perhaps being TRBD1 or TRBD2 (6 bases each). The germline V and J ends were trimmed by 1 base and 7 bases, with 19 bases remaining between them. CDR1 and CDR2 from the germline V gene are SGHAT and FQNNGV. The CDR3 is 16 residues long. As DNA, the CDR3 is TGTGCCAGCAGCTTAGTTCGGGGGCAAGCCGGTCGGACCCAGTACTTC. As protein: CASSLVRGQAGRTQYF.